This is a list of T cell receptor beta chains from one sample in a study of graft-versus-host responses after intestinal transplantation. The antigens for these receptors are not known. Data came from immunoSEQ multiplex PCR; TCRdb stores just in-frame clones and leaves some out. The repertoire includes about 88,000 clones, about 95% of them detected once, and roughly 0.17% sits in the top ten. Material: unstimulated CD4+ T cells sorted from spleen or lymph node cells, obtained before transplant. These receptors were obtained from a human donor who was the organ donor for an intestinal transplant. Each CDR3 is given with its conserved first and last residue. Each record gives: D gene, V gene, clone size, J gene, CDR3 protein, CDR3 DNA. A D gene is named only where the DNA matches it firmly. Some rows mark clone size as missing; the rest say once, few, many or name a class of expanded clone.

d_gene: .
v_gene: TRBV11-3
abundance: .
j_gene: TRBJ2-1
CDR3aa: CASSLGGQGNEQFF
CDR3nt: TGTGCCAGCAGCTTAGGGGGTCAGGGAAATGAGCAGTTCTTC

d_gene: .
v_gene: TRBV5-1
abundance: .
j_gene: TRBJ1-2
CDR3aa: CASSRGSINYGYTF
CDR3nt: TGCGCCAGCAGCCGAGGGAGTATTAACTATGGCTACACCTTC

d_gene: TRBD2
v_gene: TRBV11-2
abundance: .
j_gene: TRBJ2-3
CDR3aa: CASSLSGGLDTQYF
CDR3nt: TGTGCCAGCAGCCTGAGCGGGGGCCTTGATACGCAGTATTTT

d_gene: TRBD2
v_gene: TRBV6-5
abundance: .
j_gene: TRBJ2-1
CDR3aa: CASQRGLFSYNEQFF
CDR3nt: TGTGCCAGCCAGCGGGGACTCTTTTCCTACAATGAGCAGTTCTTC

d_gene: TRBD1
v_gene: TRBV5-1
abundance: .
j_gene: TRBJ2-5
CDR3aa: CASSSFPPGTGGEETQYF
CDR3nt: TGCGCCAGCAGCTCGTTTCCCCCCGGGACAGGGGGCGAAGAGACCCAGTACTTC

d_gene: TRBD2
v_gene: TRBV7-6
abundance: once
j_gene: TRBJ2-5
CDR3aa: CASSPDGLAGTGTQYF
CDR3nt: TGTGCCAGCAGCCCAGACGGACTAGCGGGGACGGGGACCCAGTACTTC

d_gene: .
v_gene: TRBV30
abundance: .
j_gene: TRBJ2-7
CDR3aa: CAWRGGRSEQYF
CDR3nt: TGTGCCTGGAGGGGCGGAAGGTCCGAGCAGTACTTC

d_gene: TRBD2
v_gene: TRBV7-2
abundance: .
j_gene: TRBJ2-1
CDR3aa: CASSLGPSGELNEQFF
CDR3nt: TGTGCCAGCAGCTTAGGTCCTAGCGGGGAACTGAATGAGCAGTTCTTC

d_gene: .
v_gene: TRBV5-4
abundance: .
j_gene: TRBJ2-7
CDR3aa: CASSLPQGSYEQYF
CDR3nt: TGTGCCAGCAGCTTGCCCCAGGGTTCGTACGAGCAGTACTTC

d_gene: .
v_gene: TRBV28
abundance: .
j_gene: TRBJ2-2
CDR3aa: CASSLGQNTGELFF
CDR3nt: TGTGCCAGCAGTTTAGGGCAGAACACCGGGGAGCTGTTTTTT

d_gene: .
v_gene: TRBV28
abundance: .
j_gene: TRBJ2-4
CDR3aa: CASSSGNIQYF
CDR3nt: TGTGCCAGCAGTTCCGGGAACATTCAGTACTTC

d_gene: .
v_gene: TRBV18
abundance: .
j_gene: TRBJ1-3
CDR3aa: CASSPSPLGSGNTIYF
CDR3nt: TGTGCCAGCTCACCAAGCCCCTTAGGTTCTGGAAACACCATATATTTT

d_gene: TRBD1
v_gene: TRBV4-3
abundance: .
j_gene: TRBJ2-7
CDR3aa: CASSQDHQGERYEQYF
CDR3nt: TGCGCCAGCAGCCAAGATCATCAGGGGGAACGCTACGAGCAGTACTTC

d_gene: TRBD2
v_gene: TRBV10-3
abundance: .
j_gene: TRBJ2-3
CDR3aa: CAISESLAGGLLSDTQYF
CDR3nt: TGTGCCATCAGTGAGTCCCTAGCGGGGGGACTACTTTCGGATACGCAGTATTTT

d_gene: .
v_gene: TRBV6-1
abundance: .
j_gene: TRBJ1-6
CDR3aa: CASTQGGGGNSPLHF
CDR3nt: TGTGCCAGCACTCAAGGAGGAGGAGGTAATTCACCCCTCCACTTT